The rows below give T cell receptor beta chains drawn from one sample of a study of T cells in Graves' hyperthyroidism and ophthalmopathy. Each CDR3 protein gets one entry after TCRdb re-called the multiplex PCR reads with MiXCR. Altogether some 600,000 distinct CDR3 sequences are present, approximately 13% being singletons, with the ten largest covering 5.8%. The sequencing input was blood. These receptors were taken from a woman in her 30s with Graves' hyperthyroidism that later progressed to Graves' ophthalmopathy. CDR3s include the opening cysteine and the closing phenylalanine or tryptophan. The D gene is left open where the match is weak. Size is omitted from some rows. Given values are once, few, many or a class for expanded clones.

V,length,J,size,D,CDR3,DNA
TRBV28,15,TRBJ2-5,many,TRBD2,CASSPLAGVGETQYF,TGTGCCAGCAGTCCCCTAGCGGGAGTGGGAGAGACCCAGTACTTC
TRBV24-1,16,TRBJ2-1,.,TRBD1,CATSEQGAKLYNEQFF,TGTGCCACCAGTGAACAGGGGGCGAAACTCTACAATGAGCAGTTCTTC
TRBV28,12,TRBJ1-6,many,.,CASIDHNSPLHF,TGTGCCAGCATCGACCATAATTCACCCCTCCACTTT
TRBV11-2,17,TRBJ2-7,many,TRBD1,CASSFRTGADNTYEQYF,TGTGCCAGCAGCTTTAGGACAGGGGCCGACAACACCTACGAGCAGTACTTC
TRBV2,15,TRBJ2-5,many,.,CASSESRVPQETQYF,TGTGCCAGCAGTGAAAGTAGGGTCCCCCAAGAGACCCAGTACTTC
TRBV20-1,14,TRBJ2-2,many,.,CSACRVTNTGELFF,TGCAGTGCTTGCAGGGTGACGAACACCGGGGAGCTGTTTTTT
TRBV6-2/TRBV6-3,16,TRBJ2-7,many,TRBD1,CASSGSRDRASYEQYF,TGTGCCAGCAGTGGAAGCCGGGACAGGGCCTCCTACGAGCAGTACTTC
TRBV29-1,12,TRBJ2-7,.,.,CSALDGSYEQYF,TGCAGCGCCTTGGATGGCTCCTACGAGCAGTACTTC
TRBV15,13,TRBJ2-1,many,.,CAASRVGPNEQFF,TGTGCCGCCAGCAGAGTCGGGCCCAATGAGCAGTTCTTC
TRBV9,15,TRBJ2-1,few,.,CASSVDSGGWNEQFF,TGTGCCAGCAGCGTAGATAGCGGTGGCTGGAATGAGCAGTTCTTC
TRBV10-1,13,TRBJ2-2,many,.,CASSGLVVGELFF,TGCGCCAGCAGTGGACTAGTCGTCGGGGAGCTGTTTTTT
TRBV24-1,13,TRBJ2-3,.,.,CATRNLGSDTQYF,TGTGCCACCAGGAATCTCGGTTCAGATACGCAGTATTTT
TRBV20-1,13,TRBJ1-6,many,.,CSARYSGASPLHF,TGCAGTGCTAGATACTCGGGGGCTTCACCCCTCCACTTT
TRBV28,14,TRBJ1-3,many,.,CASSLRDNPNTIYF,TGTGCCAGCAGTTTAAGGGACAACCCAAACACCATATATTTT
TRBV12-3/TRBV12-4,17,TRBJ2-2,many,TRBD1,CASSLSGQGVNTGELFF,TGTGCCAGCAGCCTGAGCGGACAGGGAGTAAACACCGGGGAGCTGTTTTTT
TRBV6-1,14,TRBJ1-5,many,TRBD1,CASSAQGAHQPQHF,TGTGCCAGCAGTGCACAGGGGGCGCATCAGCCCCAGCATTTT
TRBV13,14,TRBJ1-1,few,.,CASILREGNTEAFF,TGTGCCAGCATCCTCAGGGAAGGGAACACTGAAGCTTTCTTT
TRBV11-2,17,TRBJ2-5,many,TRBD1,CASSPPGQGAGQETQYF,TGTGCCAGCAGCCCCCCGGGACAGGGGGCCGGGCAAGAGACCCAGTACTTC
TRBV7-9,15,TRBJ2-2,many,.,CASSPPGLNTGELFF,TGTGCCAGCAGCCCCCCGGGACTCAACACCGGGGAGCTGTTTTTT
TRBV29-1,12,TRBJ1-3,many,.,CSVQTDGNTIYF,TGCAGCGTTCAGACAGATGGAAACACCATATATTTT
TRBV7-2,14,TRBJ2-1,many,TRBD2,CASRGLAGKYEQFF,TGTGCCAGCAGAGGACTAGCGGGAAAGTATGAGCAGTTCTTC
TRBV11-1,14,TRBJ1-1,many,.,CASSLELGATEAFF,TGTGCCAGCAGCTTAGAGCTAGGGGCCACTGAAGCTTTCTTT
TRBV28,14,TRBJ1-2,many,.,CASSWDYLSGGYTF,TGTGCCAGCAGTTGGGACTACCTTTCGGGTGGCTACACCTTC
TRBV7-9,17,TRBJ2-7,many,.,CASSPPQGRSLYHEQYF,TGTGCCAGCAGCCCTCCCCAGGGTCGCTCGTTGTACCACGAGCAGTACTTC
TRBV3-1,15,TRBJ2-7,few,.,CASSQEWRSGREQYF,TGTGCCAGCAGCCAAGAGTGGCGCTCCGGCCGCGAGCAGTACTTC
TRBV19,13,TRBJ2-3,few,.,CASYQGTTDTQYF,TGTGCCAGTTACCAAGGGACCACAGATACGCAGTATTTT
TRBV7-9,18,TRBJ2-2,.,TRBD2,CASSSPIWKTSDSGELFF,TGTGCCAGCAGCTCTCCCATTTGGAAGACTAGCGATTCCGGGGAGCTGTTTTTT
TRBV7-8,18,TRBJ1-1,many,TRBD1,CASSLAGTGGGRNTEAFF,TGTGCCAGCAGCTTAGCTGGGACAGGGGGCGGCAGAAACACTGAAGCTTTCTTT
TRBV27,11,TRBJ2-5,.,.,CASRDSETQYF,TGTGCCAGCAGGGACAGTGAGACCCAGTACTTC
TRBV5-6,15,TRBJ2-5,.,TRBD2,CASSFREGLGETQYF,TGTGCCAGCAGCTTTCGGGAGGGCCTTGGAGAGACCCAGTACTTC
TRBV2,13,TRBJ2-5,many,TRBD1,CATEGQGAGTQYF,TGTGCCACCGAGGGACAGGGGGCAGGGACCCAGTACTTC
TRBV20-1,15,TRBJ2-7,many,.,CSAAEWGTGNYEQYF,TGCAGTGCCGCTGAATGGGGAACAGGGAACTACGAGCAGTACTTC
TRBV25-1,14,TRBJ2-2,many,TRBD2,CASNPSGNTGELFF,TGTGCCAGCAATCCTAGCGGGAACACCGGGGAGCTGTTTTTT
TRBV18,12,TRBJ2-3,many,.,CASSRWGDTQYF,TGTGCCAGCTCACGATGGGGGGATACGCAGTATTTT
TRBV28,17,TRBJ1-2,many,.,CASSLGQVGSFRSGYTF,TGTGCCAGCAGTTTAGGGCAGGTCGGGTCCTTTAGGTCTGGCTACACCTTC
TRBV4-2,15,TRBJ2-7,.,TRBD2,CASSPRLAGIVEQYF,TGTGCCAGCAGCCCCCGACTAGCGGGAATTGTCGAGCAGTACTTC
TRBV4-2,15,TRBJ1-3,few,.,CASSQDPISGNTIYF,TGTGCCAGCAGCCAAGACCCGATCTCTGGAAACACCATATATTTT
TRBV20-1,12,TRBJ1-6,few,TRBD1,CSAGTGDKPLHF,TGCAGTGCAGGGACAGGGGATAAACCCCTCCACTTT
TRBV4-1,15,TRBJ1-1,few,.,CASSPSAVPNPEAFF,TGCGCCAGCAGCCCCTCGGCAGTCCCAAACCCTGAAGCTTTCTTT
TRBV20-1,14,TRBJ1-5,many,TRBD1,CSAFKGAQNQPQHF,TGCAGTGCTTTCAAGGGGGCGCAGAATCAGCCCCAGCATTTT
TRBV13,14,TRBJ1-1,.,TRBD1,CASSLQQGEGEAFF,TGTGCCAGCAGCCTACAACAGGGGGAAGGGGAAGCTTTCTTT
TRBV24-1,12,TRBJ2-3,many,.,CATGKASDTQYF,TGTGCCACCGGCAAAGCGAGTGATACGCAGTATTTT
TRBV2,13,TRBJ1-2,many,.,CASSRQASYGYTF,TGTGCCAGCAGCCGACAGGCGTCTTATGGCTACACCTTC
TRBV28,13,TRBJ2-7,few,TRBD1,CASRKTGSSEQYF,TGTGCCAGCAGAAAGACAGGGTCCTCCGAGCAGTACTTC